The rows below give T cell receptor beta chains drawn from one sample of a study of blood T cell repertoires in COVID-19. Profiled with immunoSEQ multiplex PCR; TCRdb holds only in-frame clones, not every one. The data contain 70,000 to 100,000 clones, about four fifths of them singletons. Specimen: peripheral blood. The source is a woman aged 80 or older with acute or convalescent COVID-19. Both conserved end residues are part of each CDR3. Each record gives: CDR3 protein, CDR3 DNA, D gene, V gene, J gene, clone size. A D gene is named only where the DNA matches it firmly. Expanded clones get a size class; other rows say once, few or many, or leave the size out.

CDR3: CASSPGGNTEAFF
DNA: TGTGCCAGCAGCCCCGGAGGGAACACTGAAGCTTTCTTT
D: -
V: TRBV7-8
J: TRBJ1-1
size: once

CDR3: CASSIHGTGYEQYF
DNA: TGTGCCAGTAGTATTCACGGGACAGGGTACGAGCAGTACTTC
D: TRBD1
V: TRBV19
J: TRBJ2-7
size: few

CDR3: CAWSVLETQYF
DNA: TGTGCCTGGAGTGTACTAGAGACCCAGTACTTC
D: -
V: TRBV30
J: TRBJ2-5
size: -

CDR3: CATSRDPDTPYSNQPQHF
DNA: TGTGCCACCAGCAGAGATCCGGACACCCCTTATAGCAATCAGCCCCAGCATTTT
D: -
V: TRBV15
J: TRBJ1-5
size: -

CDR3: CASSPGGWNEQFF
DNA: TGTGCCAGCAGCCCGGGGGGGTGGAATGAGCAGTTCTTC
D: TRBD2
V: TRBV5-4
J: TRBJ2-1
size: -

CDR3: CSVGTGGITEAFF
DNA: TGCAGCGTAGGGACAGGGGGAATCACTGAAGCTTTCTTT
D: TRBD1
V: TRBV29-1
J: TRBJ1-1
size: -

CDR3: CASSPRQFYYGYTF
DNA: TGTGCCAGCAGCCCCCGACAGTTTTACTATGGCTACACCTTC
D: -
V: TRBV9
J: TRBJ1-2
size: few

CDR3: CASSVGTGGEVGNQPQHF
DNA: TGTGCCAGCAGTGTCGGGACAGGGGGCGAAGTGGGCAATCAGCCCCAGCATTTT
D: TRBD1
V: TRBV6-1
J: TRBJ1-5
size: -

CDR3: CASSLGGGVGTEAFF
DNA: TGCGCCAGCAGCTTGGGAGGGGGTGTAGGCACTGAAGCTTTCTTT
D: -
V: TRBV5-1
J: TRBJ1-1
size: -

CDR3: CASSYSGPTDTQYF
DNA: TGTGCCAGCAGTTACTCTGGCCCCACAGATACGCAGTATTTT
D: -
V: TRBV6-5
J: TRBJ2-3
size: -

CDR3: CASSPGGNTEAFF
DNA: TGTGCCAGCAGCCCGGGGGGGAACACTGAAGCTTTCTTT
D: -
V: TRBV11-2
J: TRBJ1-1
size: -